The 16 T cell receptor beta chains below all came from one sample that was sequenced in a study of T-cell reconstitution after alpha-beta-depleted transplantation in children. For TCRbeta, the library was prepared with unique molecular identifiers. TCRdb recomputed calls from the PCR reads with MiXCR, one row per CDR3 protein. The sample lists 670,000 or so distinct CDR3 sequences, around 13% occurring once. The material sequenced was PBMCs, taken before TCRalphabeta/CD19-depleted stem cell transplant. The receptors come from a girl aged 2-9 years with congenital amegakaryocytic thrombocytopenia, due to receive a stem cell transplant.

The V and J genes are TRBV27 and TRBJ2-7; TRBD1 or TRBD2 may be the D gene (5 bases each). The CDR3 runs to 15 residues. V was pared by 5 bases and J by 9 bases, with 23 bases between. Germline V lookup: CDR1 MNHEY, CDR2 SMNVEV (reference sequence). The DNA for the CDR3 is TGTGCCAGCAGTACGAACCTGGGACGGATCCGGGTGCAGTACTTC. Translation gives CASSTNLGRIRVQYF.

This clonotype showed up just once. The chain has TRBV5-1 and TRBJ1-1; possibly TRBD1 for D (6 bases). This CDR3 comprises 16 residues. Germline CDR1 is SGHRS and CDR2 is YFSETQ. V shed 1 base and J shed 7 bases, with 20 bases lying between them. The DNA for the CDR3 is TGCGCCAGCAGCTTGACCCCCACAGGGAAGAGAGTTGAAGCTTTCTTT. Translating it yields CASSLTPTGKRVEAFF.

This clonotype was counted only a few times. The gene calls are TRBV5-6 and TRBJ2-3, with D possibly being TRBD2 (7 bases). V shed 0 bases and J shed 3 bases, with 23 bases lying between them. Looked up from germline, CDR1 is SGHDT and CDR2 is YYEEEE. CDR3 size: 19 residues. Here the CDR3 reads CASSLANQFTGRGTDTQYF. CDR3 in DNA: TGTGCCAGCAGCTTGGCCAACCAATTCACAGGGAGGGGGACAGATACGCAGTATTTT.

A word on this clonotype: A much larger clone differs from this one at a single base, so this may be a read error. The V gene is TRBV5-1, the J gene TRBJ1-2, with 9 positions matching TRBD1. Germline values: CDR1 SGHRS, CDR2 YFSETQ. CDR3 size: 19 residues. CDR3 sequence (DNA): TGCGTCAGCAGCTTGGGGCCCCGTGGGACAGGGTTGCTGAGCTATGGCTACACCTTC. This encodes CVSSLGPRGTGLLSYGYTF.

This clonotype was seen more than once but under ten times. The chain uses TRBV29-1 and TRBJ2-5, with 10 bases aligning to TRBD2. The CDR3 is made up of 15 amino acids. Germline CDR1 SQVTM, CDR2 ANQGSEA. Trimming cost V 4 bases and J 7 bases; bases outside gene matches: 12. CDR3 bases: TGCAGCGTTGGAAGGGCTAGCGGGAGCAGGGGGACCCAGTACTTC. Protein product: CSVGRASGSRGTQYF.

At least ten counts were recorded for this clonotype. The chain couples TRBV10-3 to TRBJ2-1; 9 bases fit TRBD2. Unmatched junction bases numbered 4, after V lost 0 bases and J lost 4 bases. The germline V gene has CDR1 ENHRY and CDR2 SYGVKD. This CDR3 has 16 amino acids. CDR3 protein: CAISESLAGRYNEQFF. CDR3 DNA: TGTGCCATCAGTGAGTCCCTAGCGGGGCGATACAATGAGCAGTTCTTC.

About this clonotype: One end of the junction varies from germline; a read error may be responsible. This chain links TRBV25-1 with TRBJ2-7; the D is unclear. In germline, CDR1 is MGHDK, CDR2 SYGVNS. The CDR3 sequence is 13 residues long. The CDR3: CASSEGRAYAQYF. CDR3 nucleotides: TGTGCCAGCAGTGAGGGAAGGGCCTACGCGCAGTACTTC.

The table lists this clonotype with many counts. V and J are TRBV7-9 and TRBJ1-2; D possibly corresponds to TRBD1 (5 bases). V lost 1 base and J lost 2, with 14 bases in between. The germline V gene has CDR1 SEHNR and CDR2 FQNEAQ (reference sequence). The CDR3 totals 16 residues. The CDR3, as DNA: TGTGCCAGCAGCTTAGGGGTCCCAGGGTGGAACTATGGCTACACCTTC. This encodes CASSLGVPGWNYGYTF.

This clonotype has ten or more counts. The chain uses TRBV5-1 and TRBJ2-5; D is perhaps TRBD2 (5 bases). CDR3 length: 14 amino acids. Germline lookup yields CDR1 SGHRS and CDR2 YFSETQ. V shed 2 bases and J shed 5 bases, with 13 bases lying between them. CDR3 DNA: TGCGCCAGCAGCTTCGGGAATCCTCTCGAGACCCAGTACTTC. Amino acids: CASSFGNPLETQYF.

V is TRBV20-1 and J is TRBJ1-2; 7 bases map to TRBD1. V was clipped by 7 bases and J by 1 base; unmatched bases: 18. The CDR3 is 17 amino acids. Germline V gene lookup returns CDR1 DFQATT and CDR2 SNEGSKA (reference sequence). The CDR3 region has the DNA TGCAGTGTTTTCGGACAGGCCCTTAGCCCTTTTAACTATGGCTACACCTTC. This encodes CSVFGQALSPFNYGYTF.

This clonotype was counted ten times or more. The V gene is TRBV7-6, the J gene TRBJ1-1; possible D gene TRBD1, 6 bases. The germline V gene has CDR1 SGHVS and CDR2 FNYEAQ. CDR3 size: 15 residues. Trimming pared 5 bases from V and 2 bases from J, leaving 15 bases between. CDR3 amino acids: CASSVWDTRNTEAFF. The CDR3 DNA reads TGTGCCAGCAGCGTTTGGGACACGAGAAACACTGAAGCTTTCTTT.

This clonotype has just a few counts. The V gene is TRBV30, the J gene TRBJ2-1; 10 nucleotides line up with TRBD2. This CDR3 has 15 amino acids. Germline-derived CDR1 and CDR2 are GTSNPN and SVGIG (reference sequence). The junction had 7 bases not matched to a gene; V was cut back by 4 bases and J by 4 bases. The CDR3 DNA reads as TGTGCCTGGAAGGGACTAGCGAAAATATACAATGAGCAGTTCTTC. As protein: CAWKGLAKIYNEQFF.

This clonotype has ten or more counts. This rearrangement joins TRBV5-1 to TRBJ2-7; D is ambiguous. V shed 6 bases and J shed 6 bases, with 7 bases lying between them. CDR3 length: 10 amino acids. Per the germline V gene, CDR1 is SGHRS and CDR2 is YFSETQ. CDR3 in DNA: TGCGCCAGCATTGTCCTCGAGCAGTACTTC. Its translation: CASIVLEQYF.

This clonotype was recorded many times. The rearrangement uses TRBV28 and TRBJ1-2; D unclear. Between the trimmed V and J ends, which lost 4 bases and 4 bases, there was a span of 16 bases. Per germline, CDR1 MDHEN and CDR2 SYDVKM. There are 15 residues in the CDR3. CDR3: CASSYGLDRVYGYTF. The CDR3 bases are TGTGCCAGCAGTTATGGCCTCGACCGGGTCTATGGCTACACCTTC.

Comment on this clonotype: With a much larger clone just one base away, this may be a read error. The chain uses TRBV29-1 and TRBJ2-2, with TRBD2 as a possible D gene (6 bases). The CDR3 extends over 14 amino acids. Per the germline V gene, CDR1 is SQVTM and CDR2 is ANQGSEA. The CDR3 is CSVEGSRATGGLFF. CDR3 bases: TGCAGCGTTGAGGGCAGCCGAGCCACCGGGGGGCTGTTTTTT.

The chain joins TRBV29-1 to TRBJ2-3; TRBD2 matches 11 bases. CDR1 is SQVTM, CDR2 ANQGSEA, per germline. V lost 8 bases to trimming and J lost 2 bases; unmatched junction nucleotides: 18. CDR3 length: 18 amino acids. The CDR3 DNA reads as TGCAGCCCCGGCCCCCTAGCGGGAGGACAAAACCCCACAGATACGCAGTATTTT. Encoded protein: CSPGPLAGGQNPTDTQYF.